This T cell receptor beta chain was captured by sequencing in a study of T cells expressing NK-cell markers. About the study: Sorted CD3+CD56+NKG2C+, CD3+CD56+NKG2C- and CD3+CD56-NKG2C+ T cells supplied TCR beta repertoires.

TCR beta libraries carry UMIs added by 5'RACE template switching. TCRdb reprocessed the 5' RACE reads and stores each CDR3 protein as one record, lacking DNA. The table for this sample gives about 300,000 distinct CDR3 sequences. The CDR3 totals 14 residues. In germline, CDR1 is SGHTA, CDR2 FQGTGA. The chain carries TRBV7-3 and TRBJ1-1; without DNA, the TCRdb call of TRBD1 cannot be checked. What was sequenced was blood T cells: a sorted CD56 or NKG2C T cell subset, CD4+ or CD8+ T cells, or bulk PBMC T cells (not recorded which). The TCR originated in a woman between 18 and 70 years old in good health. The CDR3 loop reads CASSPRGKNTEAFF.